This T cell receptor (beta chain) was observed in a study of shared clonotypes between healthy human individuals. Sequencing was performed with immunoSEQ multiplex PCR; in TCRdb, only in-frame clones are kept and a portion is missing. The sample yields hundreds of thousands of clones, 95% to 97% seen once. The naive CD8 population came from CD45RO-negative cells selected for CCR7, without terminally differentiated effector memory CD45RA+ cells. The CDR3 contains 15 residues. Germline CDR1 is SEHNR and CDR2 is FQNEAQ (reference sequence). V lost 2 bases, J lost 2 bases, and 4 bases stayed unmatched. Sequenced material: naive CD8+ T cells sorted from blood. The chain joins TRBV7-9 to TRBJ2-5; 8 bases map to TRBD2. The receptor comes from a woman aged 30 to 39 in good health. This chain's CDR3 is CASSLRVAGQETQYF. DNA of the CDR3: TGTGCCAGCAGCTTAAGGGTAGCGGGACAAGAGACCCAGTACTTC.